The 17 T cell receptor beta chains listed next were all sequenced from one sample in a study of blood T cell repertoires in COVID-19. Sequencing used immunoSEQ multiplex PCR; TCRdb keeps in-frame clones, though not all of them. The table includes about 300,000 clones, under 90% detected once. Source material: PBMCs or T cells enriched from blood (not recorded which). Receptor source: a man aged 60 to 69 who had recovered from COVID-19.

The genes are TRBV6-2 or TRBV6-3 and TRBJ1-1, with 7 nucleotides matching TRBD1. Germline CDR1 and CDR2: MNHEY and SVGEGT. The J segment lost 0 bases and the V segment lost 5 bases, leaving 9 bases of the junction unmatched. The CDR3 extends over 16 amino acids. As DNA, the CDR3 is TGTGCCAGCAGTGACCACAGGGGTACAATGAACACTGAAGCTTTCTTT. This codes for CASSDHRGTMNTEAFF.

This chain joins TRBV5-1 and TRBJ2-7; TRBD2 aligns across 8 bases. There are 15 residues in the CDR3. The germline gives CDR1 SGHRS, CDR2 YFSETQ. Trimming cost V 0 bases and J 2 bases; bases outside gene matches: 4. The CDR3 sequence is CASSLVLAGPYEQYF. The CDR3 coding sequence is TGCGCCAGCAGCTTGGTCCTAGCGGGTCCCTACGAGCAGTACTTC.

The rearrangement uses TRBV18 and TRBJ1-4, with D uncertain. Trimming removed 4 bases from V and 0 bases from J, with 3 bases in between. Germline assignment: CDR1 KGHSH and CDR2 LQKENI. This CDR3 has 13 residues. The CDR3 protein is CASSLATNEKLFF. CDR3 in DNA: TGTGCCAGCTCACTCGCAACTAATGAAAAACTGTTTTTT. Combining the CDR3 with reference TRBV18 and TRBJ1-4 gives the whole variable domain NAGVMQNPRHLVRRRGQEARLRCSPMKGHSHVYWYRQLPEEGLKFMVYLQKENIIDESGMPKERFSAEFPKEGPSILRIQQVVRGDSAAYFCASSLATNEKLFFGSGTQLSVL.

This chain connects TRBV3-1 (or the pseudogene TRBV3-2) to TRBJ2-2, with TRBD2 as a possible D gene (5 bases). Germline-derived CDR1 and CDR2 are LGHDT and YNNKEL (reference sequence). V was cut by 4 bases and J by 7 bases, with 19 bases left in between. The CDR3 covers 16 residues. The CDR3 nucleotides are TGTGCCAGCAGCCTCGGAGCGGTTCTAGTGGTCGGGGAGCTGTTTTTT. Protein product: CASSLGAVLVVGELFF.

In this sample, this clone turned up once. The V gene is TRBV7-2, the J gene TRBJ1-5; 8 nucleotides match TRBD1. V lost 5 bases and J lost 7; bases outside the gene matches: 7. The CDR3 length is 14 residues. Germline V gene sequence: CDR1 SGHTA, CDR2 FQGNSA. The CDR3 sequence is CASSKDREPQPQHF. The CDR3, as DNA: TGTGCCAGCAGCAAGGACAGGGAACCCCAGCCCCAGCATTTT.

The chain is built from TRBV5-1 and TRBJ2-3; 10 positions agree with TRBD1. Germline CDR1 is SGHRS and CDR2 is YFSETQ. J was trimmed by 6 bases and V by 7 bases; bases with no gene match: 8. This CDR3 comprises 14 residues. CDR3 sequence (DNA): TGCGCCAGCTGTCCGGGGACAGGGGACGATACGCAGTATTTT. Protein product: CASCPGTGDDTQYF.

This sequence joins TRBV7-9 and TRBJ2-2; the match to TRBD1 covers 7 bases. Looked up from germline, CDR1 is SEHNR and CDR2 is FQNEAQ (reference sequence). The J segment lost 5 bases and the V segment lost 3 bases, leaving 6 bases of the junction unmatched. This CDR3 spans 15 amino acids. CDR3 region: CASSLGDRATGELFF. The CDR3, as DNA: TGTGCCAGCAGCTTGGGGGACAGAGCGACCGGGGAGCTGTTTTTT.

The CDR3: CASSYNSPFGDTQYF. CDR3 DNA sequence: TGTGCCAGCAGTTACAACTCCCCCTTCGGGGATACGCAGTATTTT. The V gene is TRBV6-2 or TRBV6-3, the J gene TRBJ2-3; D unresolved. The V gene's germline CDR1 is MNHEY and CDR2 SVGEGT. V was trimmed by 2 bases and J by 6 bases, leaving 15 bases between them. The CDR3 is 15 amino acids.

The chain couples TRBV11-2 to TRBJ2-7; 11 nucleotides align to TRBD2. The V gene's germline CDR1 is SGHAT and CDR2 FQNNGV. This CDR3 comprises 15 residues. V lost 1 base to trimming and J lost 7 bases; unmatched junction nucleotides: 6. This CDR3 reads CASSLVAGGPREQYF. The CDR3 coding sequence is TGTGCCAGCAGCTTAGTAGCGGGAGGGCCCCGGGAGCAGTACTTC.

This chain joins TRBV24-1 and TRBJ2-1; D ambiguous. The length of the CDR3 is 14 residues. Trimming shortened V by 2 bases and J by 10 bases, and 14 bases separated the two germline ends. CDR1 is KGHDR and CDR2 is SFDVKD in the germline V gene. This CDR3 is CATSDSTTPPEQFF. The DNA of the CDR3 is TGTGCCACCAGTGATTCGACGACACCCCCCGAGCAGTTCTTC.

The chain is built from TRBV14 and TRBJ2-7; TRBD2 is a possible D gene (6 bases). Trimming shortened V by 4 bases and J by 6 bases, and 22 bases separated the two germline ends. The CDR3 extends over 16 amino acids. The V gene's germline CDR1 is SGHDN and CDR2 FVKESK. In DNA, the CDR3 is TGTGCCAGCAGCCCCTGGATCGCGGGACCACAGCGCGAGCAGTACTTC. Translated, it gives CASSPWIAGPQREQYF.

This clone has a single count. This chain uses TRBV7-6 with TRBJ2-7; 7 nucleotides match TRBD1. The CDR3 loop spans 12 amino acids. V shed 5 bases, J shed 6 bases, and the junction held 4 bases outside the gene matches. Germline V CDR1 and CDR2: SGHVS, FNYEAQ. CDR3 in amino acids: CASSASGGEQYF. CDR3 DNA: TGTGCCAGCAGCGCGTCAGGGGGCGAGCAGTACTTC.

The V call is TRBV29-1, the J call TRBJ2-3; 10 bases align to TRBD1. Per the germline V gene, CDR1 is SQVTM and CDR2 is ANQGSEA. The CDR3 covers 19 residues. The V and J ends lost 3 bases and 2 bases, in that order; junction bases with no gene match: 17. CDR3: CSVEGGQGSRRLPTDTQYF. The CDR3 nucleotides read TGCAGCGTTGAGGGGGGACAGGGGTCTCGCCGACTGCCCACAGATACGCAGTATTTT.

This rearrangement joins TRBV19 to TRBJ1-1; a possible D gene is TRBD1 (6 bases). V lost 1 base and J 0 bases, leaving 9 bases between the germline ends. The germline gives CDR1 LNHDA, CDR2 SQIVND (reference sequence). The CDR3 is 15 amino acids. CDR3 nucleotide sequence: TGTGCCAGTAGTATAGCGCCAGGGGTGAACACTGAAGCTTTCTTT. Translated: CASSIAPGVNTEAFF.

This clone appeared a few times. This rearrangement joins TRBV28 to TRBJ1-5; D may be TRBD1 (5 bases). Per the germline V gene, CDR1 is MDHEN and CDR2 is SYDVKM. Between the trimmed V and J ends, which lost 2 bases and 4 bases, there was a span of 15 bases. The CDR3 length is 16 residues. In DNA form, the CDR3 reads TGTGCCAGCAGTTTACCAGGGCAGGGAATTAATCAGCCCCAGCATTTT. Translating it yields CASSLPGQGINQPQHF. The variable domain in full, with the rest retrieved from reference TRBV28 and TRBJ1-5, is DVKVTQSSRYLVKRTGEKVFLECVQDMDHENMFWYRQDPGLGLRLIYFSYDVKMKEKGDIPEGYSVSREKKERFSLILESASTNQTSMYLCASSLPGQGINQPQHFGDGTRLSIL.

The rearrangement links TRBV5-6 to TRBJ1-2; 10 bases agree with TRBD1. V lost 4 bases, J lost 4 bases, and 10 bases stayed unmatched. Germline CDR1 SGHDT, CDR2 YYEEEE. CDR3 length: 16 residues. DNA for the CDR3: TGTGCCAGCAGCCCCAACCCGGGACAGGGGTTCTATGGCTACACCTTC. Its protein is CASSPNPGQGFYGYTF.

About this clone itself: The sample contains more than one DNA sequence encoding this CDR3. The V and J genes are TRBV7-2 and TRBJ2-5, with 9 bases identical to TRBD1. Germline-derived CDR1 and CDR2 are SGHTA and FQGNSA. V dropped 4 bases and J dropped 4; count of bases not matched to a gene: 4. This CDR3 is built from 14 residues. CDR3 amino acids: CASSSDRGGETQYF. The CDR3 region has the DNA TGTGCCAGCAGCTCGGACAGGGGTGGAGAGACCCAGTACTTC.